These 15 T cell receptor beta chains share one sample of origin, sequenced in a study of vaccination and CD4 T cells after COVID-19. These receptors' targets are unknown. Scientists ran DNA taken from cultured CD4+ T cells through the Oncomine TCR Beta short-read assay for sequencing. Using its own MiXCR run on the PCR reads, TCRdb lists one record per CDR3 protein. The table lists thousands of distinct CDR3 sequences, 40% to 50% of them singletons, with 17% in the top ten. Treatment of the sample: approximately nine-day PBMC culture with coronavirus spike peptide pools or control peptides (ViraFEST assay). CD4+ T-cell collection from the unexposed donor predated the COVID-19 pandemic (2011-2018). Source material: CD4+ T cells from blood, cultured in vitro. Every receptor here comes from a human donor in good health.

As regards this clonotype: One end of the junction is discordant with germline, which a read error may explain. The rearrangement links TRBV20-1 to TRBJ2-1; TRBD1 matches 7 bases. The CDR3 is 15 residues long. Germline values: CDR1 DFQATT, CDR2 SNEGSKA (reference sequence). The CDR3 bases are TGCAGTGCTGGAGACGGGACAGTAAAATTAAATGAGCAGTTCTTC. As protein: CSAGDGTVKLNEQFF.

This clonotype was seen more than once but under ten times. The chain has TRBV10-3 and TRBJ2-2, with D possibly matching TRBD1 (6 bases). Trimming stripped 10 bases from V and 1 base from J, with 10 bases between. The CDR3 loop spans 13 amino acids. Germline CDR1 reads ENHRY; CDR2 reads SYGVKD. The CDR3 region is CATMDRNTGELFF. The DNA for the CDR3 is TGTGCCACCATGGACAGGAACACCGGGGAGCTGTTTTTT.

The chain has TRBV6-2 or TRBV6-3 and TRBJ1-5; D might be TRBD1 (6 bases). The CDR3 totals 16 residues. The germline V gene has CDR1 MNHEY and CDR2 SVGEGT. The V end was cut by 2 bases, the J end by 1 base, with 12 bases between. The chain's CDR3 is CASSYGGARSNQPQHF. CDR3 nucleotides: TGTGCCAGCAGTTACGGGGGGGCTAGGAGCAATCAGCCCCAGCATTTT.

V and J are TRBV10-1 and TRBJ2-7, with D perhaps TRBD1 (6 bases). Germline CDR1 and CDR2: WNHNN and SYGVQD (reference sequence). The V end was cut by 0 bases, the J end by 3 bases, with 15 bases between. CDR3 length: 16 residues. The CDR3 reads CASSESRGARGYEQYF. The CDR3, as DNA: TGCGCCAGCAGTGAGTCTAGAGGGGCCAGGGGCTACGAGCAGTACTTC.

This clonotype has a handful of counts. The genes are TRBV6-1 and TRBJ1-5, with D possibly TRBD1 on 5 matching bases. CDR1 is MNHNS and CDR2 is SASEGT in the germline V gene. The CDR3 loop spans 14 amino acids. The V end was cut by 5 bases, the J end by 1 base, with 9 bases between. CDR3 DNA sequence: TGTGCCAGCAGTACCGGGGCGAGCAATCAGCCCCAGCATTTT. Amino acids: CASSTGASNQPQHF.

The chain has TRBV6-4 and TRBJ2-3, with 10 bases identical to TRBD2. V dropped 7 bases and J dropped 0; count of bases not matched to a gene: 4. The CDR3 is made up of 15 amino acids. Per germline, CDR1 MRHNA and CDR2 SNTAGT. This chain's CDR3 is CASNETSGSTDTQYF. The CDR3 DNA is TGTGCCAGCAATGAGACTAGCGGGAGCACAGATACGCAGTATTTT.

This clonotype is medium-sized within its sample. J is TRBJ2-7 and V is TRBV20-1; possibly TRBD1 or TRBD2 for D (5 bases each). Trimming removed 2 bases from V and 0 bases from J, with 11 bases in between. This CDR3 spans 14 amino acids. CDR1 and CDR2 (germline): DFQATT, SNEGSKA (reference sequence). For the CDR3, the DNA is TGCAGTGCTAGATTCCCCGGGACCTCCTACGAGCAGTACTTC. It yields the protein CSARFPGTSYEQYF.

The CDR3 sequence is CASQRGQAQETQYF. CDR3 DNA sequence: TGTGCCAGCCAGAGGGGGCAGGCTCAAGAGACCCAGTACTTC. This chain joins TRBV25-1 and TRBJ2-5, with 7 bases fitting TRBD1. This CDR3 is 14 amino acids long. The J segment lost 2 bases and the V segment lost 8 bases, leaving 8 bases of the junction unmatched. Per germline, CDR1 MGHDK and CDR2 SYGVNS.

This clonotype showed up just a few times. The J gene is TRBJ1-2, the V gene TRBV6-1, with 7 bases identical to TRBD1. Germline V gives CDR1 MNHNS, CDR2 SASEGT. V was pared by 6 bases and J by 7 bases, with 8 bases of the junction left unmatched. This CDR3 has 13 residues. CDR3 region: CASSRRQGGGYTF. The CDR3 DNA sequence: TGTGCCAGCAGCCGCCGACAGGGTGGTGGCTACACCTTC.

This clonotype was picked up a small number of times. V is TRBV6-1 and J is TRBJ2-7; TRBD2 is a possible D gene (5 bases). Trimming pared 6 bases from V and 4 bases from J, leaving 16 bases between. CDR1 MNHNS and CDR2 SASEGT come from the germline V gene. The CDR3 covers 14 residues. CDR3 sequence reads: CASRPAGERYEQYF. CDR3 nucleotides: TGTGCCAGCAGACCCGCCGGGGAGAGGTACGAGCAGTACTTC.

The chain joins TRBV7-7 to TRBJ2-2; perhaps TRBD1 as D (5 bases). The CDR3 sequence is 13 residues long. Per the germline V gene, CDR1 is SSHAT and CDR2 is FNYEAQ (reference sequence). V gave up 1 base and J gave up 5 bases, with 5 bases separating them. Written as DNA, the CDR3 is TGTGCCAGCAGCTTAGACAGGACCGGGGAGCTGTTTTTT. It is translated as CASSLDRTGELFF.

V usage is TRBV19 and J usage is TRBJ1-1; the match to TRBD1 covers 7 bases. V lost 3 bases and J lost 1; bases outside the gene matches: 8. This CDR3 has 16 residues. Germline CDR1 and CDR2: LNHDA and SQIVND (reference sequence). The CDR3 nucleotides read TGTGCCAGTAGTATTCTATTGAGACAGGGGAACACTGAAGCTTTCTTT. Residues: CASSILLRQGNTEAFF.

The gene calls are TRBV6-1 and TRBJ2-2; no clear D. The CDR3 is made up of 14 amino acids. The germline CDR1 and CDR2 sequences are MNHNS and SASEGT. Trimming took 6 bases from V and 0 from J, leaving 8 bases between them. The CDR3 region is CASRRTANTGELFF. CDR3 DNA: TGTGCCAGCAGAAGGACGGCGAACACCGGGGAGCTGTTTTTT.

This clonotype was recorded only once. This chain joins TRBV20-1 and TRBJ2-1, with 9 nucleotides matching TRBD2. The germline V gene encodes CDR1 DFQATT and CDR2 SNEGSKA (reference sequence). The CDR3 is 13 amino acids. Unmatched junction bases numbered 2, after V lost 4 bases and J lost 4 bases. The CDR3 sequence is CSATSGAYNEQFF. CDR3 in DNA: TGCAGTGCTACTAGCGGGGCATACAATGAGCAGTTCTTC.

The chain employs TRBV20-1 and TRBJ2-3; 7 bases fit TRBD2. The germline V gene has CDR1 DFQATT and CDR2 SNEGSKA (reference sequence). V lost 6 bases to trimming and J lost 3 bases; unmatched junction nucleotides: 18. This CDR3 comprises 17 residues. This CDR3 reads CSARSAGEGLVTDTQYF. The CDR3 nucleotides are TGCAGTGCCCGATCGGCGGGAGAGGGTTTAGTAACAGATACGCAGTATTTT.